These 18 T cell receptor beta chains came from one sample sequenced in a study of blood T cell repertoires in COVID-19. Data came from immunoSEQ multiplex PCR; TCRdb stores just in-frame clones and leaves some out. The data contain about 220,000 clones, roughly 84% of them seen just once; the ten biggest clones take up 3% to 3.5%. Sequencing was carried out using peripheral blood. These TCRs come from a woman in her thirties who had recovered from COVID-19.

The chain joins TRBV18 to TRBJ1-4, with TRBD1 as a possible D gene (6 bases). The germline V and J ends were trimmed by 5 bases and 4 bases, with 11 bases remaining between them. Germline CDR1 KGHSH, CDR2 LQKENI. There are 14 residues in the CDR3. For the CDR3, the DNA is TGTGCCAGCTCATCAGGGGCGGGTAATGAAAAACTGTTTTTT. It translates to CASSSGAGNEKLFF.

The gene calls are TRBV7-3 and TRBJ1-5, with D possibly TRBD1 on 5 matching bases. This CDR3 spans 22 amino acids. Looked up from germline, CDR1 is SGHTA and CDR2 is FQGTGA. Trimming left V 2 bases short and J 0 bases short, with 29 bases between. CDR3 DNA sequence: TGTGCCAGCAGCTTAGCCTGTAGGGGCCCGCTAATTCCCCCCCGTAGCAATCAGCCCCAGCATTTT. Translating gives CASSLACRGPLIPPRSNQPQHF.

The chain couples TRBV5-6 to TRBJ2-5, with 7 bases aligning to TRBD1. The CDR3 sequence is 16 residues long. Germline assignment: CDR1 SGHDT and CDR2 YYEEEE. V shed 4 bases and J 1 base; nucleotides not matched to a gene: 10. The CDR3 protein is CASSPWWGTAQETQYF. The CDR3 DNA follows: TGTGCCAGCAGCCCGTGGTGGGGGACAGCCCAAGAGACCCAGTACTTC. The variable domain in full, completed from reference TRBV5-6 and TRBJ2-5, reads DAGVTQSPTHLIKTRGQQVTLRCSPKSGHDTVSWYQQALGQGPQFIFQYYEEEERQRGNFPDRFSGHQFPNYSSELNVNALLLGDSALYLCASSPWWGTAQETQYFGPGTRLLVL.

The rearrangement uses TRBV5-4 and TRBJ1-3; TRBD1 matches at 7 bases. The trim removed 5 bases at V and 2 bases at J, leaving 4 bases unmatched. The CDR3 loop spans 14 amino acids. In germline, CDR1 is SGHNT, CDR2 YYREEE (reference sequence). CDR3 sequence reads: CASSQGQTGNTIYF. The CDR3 region has the DNA TGTGCCAGCAGTCAGGGACAGACTGGAAACACCATATATTTT.

This chain joins TRBV11-2 and TRBJ2-7; D possibly corresponds to TRBD2 (6 bases). V was clipped by 0 bases and J by 0 bases, with 15 bases between them. This CDR3 contains 17 residues. Germline lookup yields CDR1 SGHAT and CDR2 FQNNGV. In DNA form, the CDR3 reads TGTGCCAGCAGCTTAGAGTCGAGGTCTAGCGACTCCTACGAGCAGTACTTC. This translates into CASSLESRSSDSYEQYF. The complete variable domain, with remaining parts taken from reference TRBV11-2 and TRBJ2-7, reads EAGVAQSPRYKIIEKRQSVAFWCNPISGHATLYWYQQILGQGPKLLIQFQNNGVVDDSQLPKDRFSAERLKGVDSTLKIQPAKLEDSAVYLCASSLESRSSDSYEQYFGPGTRLTVT.

The chain has TRBV19 and TRBJ2-7; 16 bases match TRBD2. Germline CDR1 LNHDA, CDR2 SQIVND (reference sequence). V shed 5 bases and J 0 bases; nucleotides not matched to a gene: 13. The CDR3 length is 20 residues. In DNA, the CDR3 is TGTGCCAGTAGTTCCCCCCCGGGACTAGCGGGAGGGCCTTCCTCCTACGAGCAGTACTTC. Translated: CASSSPPGLAGGPSSYEQYF.

The CDR3 DNA sequence: TGCGCCAGCAGCTTGGCTGTGCAGGGGGCATCCTACGAGCAGTACTTC. This translates into CASSLAVQGASYEQYF. The chain employs TRBV5-1 and TRBJ2-7, with 8 nucleotides matching TRBD1. Germline CDR1 SGHRS, CDR2 YFSETQ. The trim removed 0 bases at V and 1 base at J, leaving 6 bases unmatched. The CDR3 runs to 16 residues.

The rearrangement links TRBV7-9 to TRBJ2-7; no clear D gene. Germline CDR1 SEHNR, CDR2 FQNEAQ (reference sequence). Trimming cost V 5 bases and J 2 bases, with 19 bases left between them. The CDR3 is made up of 16 amino acids. Here the CDR3 reads CASSPPAGNNAYEQYF. Written as DNA, the CDR3 is TGTGCCAGCAGCCCCCCTGCAGGAAACAATGCCTACGAGCAGTACTTC.

The chain employs TRBV5-1 and TRBJ1-3, with 9 bases aligning to TRBD1. The CDR3 has 17 residues. V lost 4 bases and J lost 3; bases outside the gene matches: 11. Germline CDR1 SGHRS, CDR2 YFSETQ. The CDR3 bases are TGCGCCAGCAGCGCCCCCGGGACAGGGCTAGGTGGAAACACCATATATTTT. Encoded protein: CASSAPGTGLGGNTIYF.

The sample holds one count of this clone. The chain has TRBV27 and TRBJ2-2; D not resolved. Germline V gene data show CDR1 as MNHEY and CDR2 as SMNVEV (reference sequence). CDR3 length: 13 residues. The V end was cut by 4 bases, the J end by 0 bases, with 3 bases between. The CDR3 loop is CASSSSNTGELFF. As DNA, the CDR3 is TGTGCCAGCAGTTCATCGAACACCGGGGAGCTGTTTTTT.

The rearrangement joins TRBV19 to TRBJ2-5, with 7 nucleotides matching TRBD2. Germline V lookup: CDR1 LNHDA, CDR2 SQIVND (reference sequence). The V and J ends lost 6 bases and 1 base, in that order; junction bases with no gene match: 5. This CDR3 spans 14 amino acids. This chain's CDR3 is CASRDGGTQETQYF. CDR3 bases: TGTGCCAGTAGAGACGGGGGGACCCAAGAGACCCAGTACTTC.

V usage is TRBV5-1 and J usage is TRBJ2-3; 8 bases match TRBD2. Germline trimming cut 4 bases from V and 0 bases from J; bases unmatched to any gene: 13. CDR1 and CDR2 (germline): SGHRS, YFSETQ. The length of the CDR3 is 18 residues. CDR3: CASSLLTSGGGSTDTQYF. CDR3 nucleotides: TGCGCCAGCAGCCTCCTAACTAGCGGCGGGGGGAGCACAGATACGCAGTATTTT. Combining the CDR3 with reference TRBV5-1 and TRBJ2-3 gives the whole variable domain KAGVTQTPRYLIKTRGQQVTLSCSPISGHRSVSWYQQTPGQGLQFLFEYFSETQRNKGNFPGRFSGRQFSNSRSEMNVSTLELGDSALYLCASSLLTSGGGSTDTQYFGPGTRLTVL.

This clone was seen once. The V gene is TRBV19, the J gene TRBJ2-2, with D perhaps TRBD1 (5 bases). The CDR3 length is 15 residues. Germline loops: CDR1 LNHDA, CDR2 SQIVND (reference sequence). The V and J ends lost 6 bases and 6 bases respectively, with 17 bases between them. CDR3 nucleotide sequence: TGTGCCAGTAGGAGAAGGGGCTGGGAAGCCGGGGAGCTGTTTTTT. Its protein is CASRRRGWEAGELFF.

The CDR3: CASSGSSGRDTQYF. CDR3 DNA sequence: TGTGCCAGTAGTGGGTCTAGCGGGAGGGATACGCAGTATTTT. The V and J genes are TRBV19 and TRBJ2-3; 11 nucleotides agree with TRBD2. The CDR3 contains 14 residues. V was clipped by 5 bases and J by 6 bases; unmatched bases: 4. The germline V gene has CDR1 LNHDA and CDR2 SQIVND (reference sequence).

This rearrangement joins TRBV19 to TRBJ2-7, with TRBD1 matching over 8 bases. The CDR3 totals 12 residues. V gave up 10 bases and J gave up 2 bases; unmatched junction bases: 4. Germline V gene lookup returns CDR1 LNHDA and CDR2 SQIVND (reference sequence). The CDR3 is CAIQTGAYEQYF. CDR3 nucleotides: TGTGCCATTCAGACAGGGGCCTACGAGCAGTACTTC. The full variable domain, rest sourced from reference TRBV19 and TRBJ2-7, is DGGITQSPKYLFRKEGQNVTLSCEQNLNHDAMYWYRQDPGQGLRLIYYSQIVNDFQKGDIAEGYSVSREKKESFPLTVTSAQKNPTAFYLCAIQTGAYEQYFGPGTRLTVT.

This rearrangement joins TRBV27 to TRBJ2-7; TRBD2 agrees at 11 bases. Germline CDR1 reads MNHEY; CDR2 reads SMNVEV (reference sequence). The junction had 5 bases not matched to a gene; V was cut back by 4 bases and J by 0 bases. The CDR3 consists of 16 residues. CDR3 sequence (DNA): TGTGCCAGCAGTTCTACTAGCGGGAGTACCTCCTACGAGCAGTACTTC. This translates into CASSSTSGSTSYEQYF.

On this clone: This same CDR3 is encoded by further DNA sequences in the sample. V gene TRBV19 combines with J gene TRBJ2-7; TRBD1 aligns across 9 bases. The V gene's germline CDR1 is LNHDA and CDR2 SQIVND (reference sequence). CDR3 length equals 14 residues. The ends lost 7 bases at V and 3 bases at J; junction bases unmatched: 7. The CDR3 nucleotides read TGTGCCAGTACGCCGGGACAGGGATACTACGAGCAGTACTTC. Its translation is CASTPGQGYYEQYF.

This clone was recorded at least ten times. This chain joins TRBV27 and TRBJ1-5; D remains ambiguous. Germline V gene sequence: CDR1 MNHEY, CDR2 SMNVEV (reference sequence). This CDR3 is built from 15 residues. V dropped 6 bases and J dropped 9 bases, with 21 bases sitting between them. The CDR3 sequence: CASRTPPRGTAPQHF. Here the CDR3 DNA reads TGTGCCAGCAGGACCCCCCCCCGGGGTACGGCGCCCCAGCATTTT.